The 5 T cell receptor beta chains in this list originate from one sample, sequenced in a study of chemoradiotherapy in HPV16-positive cancers. Sequenced by immunoSEQ multiplex PCR; TCRdb stores in-frame clones only, minus some. This table holds about 68,000 clones, about 90% found once. The material was blood, obtained from a patient who underwent chemoradiotherapy. These receptors were obtained from a human donor with HPV-associated anogenital cancer.

V usage is TRBV7-3 and J usage is TRBJ2-3, with D maybe TRBD2 (6 bases). Germline assignment: CDR1 SGHTA and CDR2 FQGTGA. The CDR3 contains 16 residues. Trimming removed 2 bases at V and 0 bases at J, with 12 bases between. CDR3 sequence: CASSLRGGTSTDTQYF. The CDR3 DNA sequence: TGTGCCAGCAGCTTACGTGGGGGGACTAGCACAGATACGCAGTATTTT.

This clone has more than one count but fewer than ten. The chain is built from TRBV14 and TRBJ1-4; TRBD1 agrees at 9 bases. The CDR3 totals 14 residues. Germline V gives CDR1 SGHDN, CDR2 FVKESK. V gave up 4 bases and J gave up 5 bases; unmatched junction bases: 2. The CDR3 protein is CASSRGTGNEKLFF. CDR3 bases: TGTGCCAGCAGCCGAGGGACAGGGAATGAAAAACTGTTTTTT. The entire variable domain, with the rest obtained from reference TRBV14 and TRBJ1-4, is as follows: EAGVTQFPSHSVIEKGQTVTLRCDPISGHDNLYWYRRVMGKEIKFLLHFVKESKQDESGMPNNRFLAERTGGTYSTLKVQPAELEDSGVYFCASSRGTGNEKLFFGSGTQLSVL.

This clone was seen once. This rearrangement joins TRBV10-3 to TRBJ2-7, with 11 bases aligning to TRBD1. The germline CDR1 and CDR2 sequences are ENHRY and SYGVKD. The CDR3 length is 14 residues. Trimming took 8 bases from V and 3 from J; bases not matched to a gene: 6. The CDR3 DNA reads TGTGCCATCCAGGGACAGGGGGAACACTACGAGCAGTACTTC. Protein sequence: CAIQGQGEHYEQYF.

This chain links TRBV29-1 with TRBJ2-7, with 9 positions matching TRBD1. Trimming cost V 4 bases and J 5 bases; bases outside gene matches: 6. Germline values: CDR1 SQVTM, CDR2 ANQGSEA. The CDR3 is 13 residues long. In DNA form, the CDR3 reads TGCAGCGTTGGAGGGACAGGGACACACGAGCAGTACTTC. Its translation is CSVGGTGTHEQYF.

This sequence joins TRBV6-1 and TRBJ1-2, with a weak D call TRBD1 (5 bases). V dropped 2 bases and J dropped 6 bases, with 16 bases sitting between them. Germline V gives CDR1 MNHNS, CDR2 SASEGT. There are 15 residues in the CDR3. Written as DNA, the CDR3 is TGTGCCAGCAGTGAACGAGGAGGGGAGGTAAATGGCTACACCTTC. Protein sequence: CASSERGGEVNGYTF.